The rows below give T cell receptor beta chains drawn from one sample of a study of shared clonotypes between healthy human individuals. Clones were read by immunoSEQ multiplex PCR, and TCRdb kept only the in-frame ones, dropping some. This table has 2 million to 3 million clones, under 95% appearing once. The sample was naive CD4+ T cells from PBMCs. Source of these receptors: a man between 18 and 29 years old in good health. Some clones in this sample may be carry-over from other donors' samples. CDR3s leave out the opening cysteine and the closing phenylalanine or tryptophan. Fields, in order: V gene, CDR3 protein.

v_call: TRBV28; cdr3_aa: ASSQFGAGGAYEQY
v_call: TRBV5-1; cdr3_aa: ASSSAGGNQPQH
v_call: TRBV28; cdr3_aa: ASSLVQGGTEAF
v_call: TRBV7-3; cdr3_aa: ASSYGRVGTDTQY
v_call: TRBV6-6; cdr3_aa: ASSPRGQWDSPLH
v_call: TRBV6-5; cdr3_aa: ASSPTYTGELF
v_call: TRBV29-1; cdr3_aa: SGGGGYNEQF
v_call: TRBV7-2; cdr3_aa: ASRPTRDYNEQF
v_call: TRBV10-3; cdr3_aa: ATESPGTSGSASDTQY
v_call: TRBV5-1; cdr3_aa: ASSLLGDKDEQF
v_call: TRBV9; cdr3_aa: ASSPHRSSYNEQF
v_call: TRBV6-5; cdr3_aa: ASSYSLAGALETQY
v_call: TRBV30; cdr3_aa: AWSGERSTDTQY
v_call: TRBV7-3; cdr3_aa: ASSSRTNVRHSYEQY
v_call: TRBV7-9; cdr3_aa: ASSPRTGRTNTEAF
v_call: TRBV11-2; cdr3_aa: ASTLTVQSNEQF